The rows below give T cell receptor beta chains drawn from one sample of a study of blood T cell repertoires in COVID-19. The repertoire was sequenced with immunoSEQ multiplex PCR; TCRdb's copy has only in-frame clones and lacks some. Of around 190,000 clones listed, approximately 90% are singletons. Sequencing was done on a sample of peripheral blood. The source of these receptors is a man aged 30 to 45 with acute or convalescent COVID-19. CDR3s include the opening cysteine and the closing phenylalanine or tryptophan. D genes are given only for firm matches. Clone size, where shown, is once, few, many, or a class for clones that have expanded.

>TRBJ2-3|NA|TRBV6-2/TRBV6-3|NA
CASSYGLASPTDTQYF
TGTGCCAGCAGTTACGGGTTAGCCAGTCCAACAGATACGCAGTATTTT
>TRBJ1-2|NA|TRBV6-5|NA
CASSYSNYRGGYTF
TGTGCCAGCAGTTACTCGAATTATAGGGGTGGCTACACCTTC
>TRBJ1-4|NA|TRBV5-1|TRBD1
CASSLTGGYEKLFF
TGCGCCAGCAGCTTGACAGGGGGTTATGAAAAACTGTTTTTT
>TRBJ1-1|few|TRBV11-2|NA
CASSSVRAAGALNTEAFF
TGTGCCAGCAGCTCAGTCCGAGCTGCGGGTGCCCTGAACACTGAAGCTTTCTTT
>TRBJ1-4|NA|TRBV5-1|NA
CASSLRGVDEKLFF
TGCGCCAGCAGCTTGCGGGGAGTGGATGAAAAACTGTTTTTT
>TRBJ2-2|NA|TRBV5-8|TRBD1
CASSRPGQGWTGELFF
TGTGCCAGCAGCCGACCGGGACAGGGGTGGACCGGGGAGCTGTTTTTT
>TRBJ1-2|NA|TRBV19|TRBD1
CAARQGARGYTF
TGTGCCGCCAGACAGGGGGCAAGAGGCTACACCTTC
>TRBJ1-2|NA|TRBV7-9|NA
CASSPTDFYGYTF
TGTGCCAGCAGCCCGACAGATTTCTATGGCTACACCTTC
>TRBJ2-2|NA|TRBV3-1/TRBV3-2|TRBD1
CASSLRQGAGSGELFF
TGTGCCAGCAGTCTACGACAGGGGGCTGGTAGCGGGGAGCTGTTTTTT
>TRBJ1-5|NA|TRBV28|NA
CASSSYGQVYNAQPQHF
TGTGCCAGCAGCTCTTATGGGCAGGTCTATAATGCTCAGCCCCAGCATTTT
>TRBJ1-2|NA|TRBV6-5|NA
CASRERGRYGYTF
TGTGCCAGCAGGGAGCGGGGAAGGTATGGCTACACCTTC
>TRBJ1-1|NA|TRBV10-1|NA
CASSAQQAPMNTEAFF
TGCGCCAGCAGTGCGCAACAGGCCCCAATGAACACTGAAGCTTTCTTT
>TRBJ1-1|NA|TRBV10-2|TRBD1
CASTPLGFLGTENTEAFF
TGCGCCAGCACCCCCTTGGGCTTCCTCGGGACAGAGAACACTGAAGCTTTCTTT
>TRBJ2-5|NA|TRBV18|NA
CASSTSRETQYF
TGTGCCAGCTCAACATCCCGAGAGACCCAGTACTTC
>TRBJ1-6|NA|TRBV19|NA
CASSIPGTPRNSPLHF
TGTGCCAGTAGTATCCCGGGAACTCCTCGGAATTCACCCCTCCACTTT
>TRBJ2-3|NA|TRBV6-1|NA
CASGGGWTDTQYF
TGTGCCAGCGGGGGCGGGTGGACAGATACGCAGTATTTT
>TRBJ1-1|NA|TRBV28|NA
CASTTDRKNTEAFF
TGTGCCAGCACTACGGACAGAAAGAACACTGAAGCTTTCTTT
>TRBJ1-6|NA|TRBV9|NA
CASSVQQGNSPLHF
TGTGCCAGCAGCGTACAGCAGGGCAATTCACCCCTCCACTTT
>TRBJ1-6|NA|TRBV6-6|NA
CASSFRLDYNSPLHF
TGTGCCAGCAGTTTCCGACTGGACTATAATTCACCCCTCCACTTT
>TRBJ2-1|NA|TRBV6-1|NA
CASVPVSPYNEQFF
TGTGCCAGCGTCCCCGTGAGTCCCTACAATGAGCAGTTCTTC
>TRBJ2-7|NA|TRBV5-4|NA
CASSPGDPELTYEQYF
TGTGCCAGCAGCCCAGGGGACCCGGAGCTTACCTACGAGCAGTACTTC
>TRBJ2-1|NA|TRBV5-1|TRBD2
CASSLEVLAGRNEQFF
TGCGCCAGCAGCTTGGAAGTGCTAGCGGGACGCAATGAGCAGTTCTTC
>TRBJ1-1|NA|TRBV28|NA
CASSLTGDRAEAFF
TGTGCCAGCAGTTTAACCGGGGATCGGGCTGAAGCTTTCTTT
>TRBJ1-1|NA|TRBV28|NA
CASSFRQLTEAFF
TGTGCCAGCAGTTTTCGACAGCTCACTGAAGCTTTCTTT
>TRBJ2-1|once|TRBV6-5|TRBD2
CASMLAGRGRVEQFF
TGTGCCAGCATGCTAGCGGGGAGAGGGCGGGTTGAGCAGTTCTTC
>TRBJ1-1|NA|TRBV29-1|NA
CSVTHMNTEAFF
TGCAGCGTGACTCACATGAACACTGAAGCTTTCTTT
>TRBJ2-2|NA|TRBV29-1|NA
CSGSGNTGELFF
TGCAGCGGTAGCGGGAACACCGGGGAGCTGTTTTTT
>TRBJ1-6|NA|TRBV30|NA
CAWSSGLNSPLHF
TGTGCCTGGAGTTCAGGCCTCAATTCACCCCTCCACTTT
>TRBJ2-1|NA|TRBV20-1|NA
CSASMVQGNDEQFF
TGCAGTGCTAGTATGGTGCAGGGGAACGATGAGCAGTTCTTC
>TRBJ2-1|NA|TRBV6-5|TRBD1
CASSLDRGLDNEQFF
TGTGCCAGCAGCTTAGACAGGGGGCTCGACAATGAGCAGTTCTTC
>TRBJ2-3|NA|TRBV6-6|TRBD2
CASNAGLAGKDTQYF
TGTGCCAGCAATGCCGGGCTAGCGGGGAAGGATACGCAGTATTTT
>TRBJ2-5|NA|TRBV7-8|TRBD2
CASRPSGVPQETQYF
TGTGCCAGCAGACCTAGCGGGGTACCCCAAGAGACCCAGTACTTC
>TRBJ2-7|NA|TRBV6-5|TRBD1
CASSTEQGAAYEQYF
TGTGCCAGCAGTACCGAACAGGGGGCCGCCTACGAGCAGTACTTC
>TRBJ1-1|once|TRBV5-5|NA
CASSFGSDTEAFF
TGTGCCAGCAGCTTTGGCAGCGACACTGAAGCTTTCTTT
>TRBJ2-3|NA|TRBV27|NA
CASSLEGDTQYF
TGTGCCAGCAGTTTGGAGGGAGATACGCAGTATTTT
>TRBJ2-7|NA|TRBV2|NA
CASTQIDSLYEQYF
TGTGCCAGCACCCAGATCGACAGCCTCTACGAGCAGTACTTC
>TRBJ2-3|NA|TRBV6-5|TRBD2
CASNKAGRGRDTQYF
TGTGCCAGCAATAAGGCAGGGAGGGGCCGAGATACGCAGTATTTT
>TRBJ1-1|NA|TRBV6-4|TRBD1
CASSVTGSRYTEAFF
TGTGCCAGCAGTGTGACAGGGAGTAGGTACACTGAAGCTTTCTTT
>TRBJ1-1|NA|TRBV6-5|TRBD1
CASSWYRGTEAFF
TGTGCCAGCAGTTGGTACAGGGGCACTGAAGCTTTCTTT
>TRBJ1-5|NA|TRBV5-8|TRBD1
CASSQLGTGYSNQPQHF
TGTGCCAGCAGCCAGCTGGGGACAGGTTATAGCAATCAGCCCCAGCATTTT